This T cell receptor (beta chain) comes out of a study of CD8+ T cells in alopecia areata. Study-wide background: Severity of treated patients was scored by affected scalp percentage. Overall study findings and caveats: Lesional scalp displayed greater clonality than normal scalp, most notably in alopecia totalis/universalis. Only a single nonresponder existed, so baseline CD8+ expansion links stay unclear.

Investigators isolated RNA and reverse transcribed it into cDNA to act as the sequencing template. The repertoire was sequenced with immunoSEQ multiplex PCR; TCRdb's copy has only in-frame clones and lacks some. The repertoire holds around 190,000 clones, more than 55% seen once, with approximately 0.69% in the top ten. The CDR3 consists of 11 residues. Trimming left V 2 bases short and J 2 bases short, with 3 bases between. Germline values: CDR1 DFQATT, CDR2 SNEGSKA (reference sequence). Points on this clone: Its antigen remains unknown. Other DNA sequences in the same sample also yield this CDR3.

Sample treatment: oral pan-JAK inhibitor, 5-10 mg twice daily. The V call is TRBV20-1, the J call TRBJ2-5; D is uncertain. Material: CD4+ T cells sorted from blood, obtained at week 4, from a patient treated with tofacitinib. The clonotype was recovered from a human donor with alopecia areata. The CDR3 loop reads CSARTQETQYF. For the CDR3, the DNA is TGCAGTGCTAGAACGCAAGAGACCCAGTACTTC.